This T cell receptor beta chain was captured by sequencing in a study of T cells in women clearing cervical HPV infection. Average input was around 1,300 ng genomic DNA for immunoSEQ TCR beta CDR3 amplification. Sequencing used immunoSEQ multiplex PCR; TCRdb keeps in-frame clones, though not all of them. Recorded here are 20,000 or so clones; the top ten clones represent 5.5% to 7%. About this clone: Antigen unknown. The CDR3 end falls 3 residues outside the read, so it is completed with the germline J gene.

Study-wide results and caveats: Repertoire richness, not evenness, was significantly elevated in CIN3+ cases versus controls. TRBV6-7 relative abundance averaged approximately 0.1% in cases and under 0.2% in controls.

The CDR3 sequence is 14 residues long. V lost 2 bases, J lost 2 bases, and 9 bases lay in between. Germline values: CDR1 LGHNA, CDR2 YNFKEQ. This clonotype was sampled from a woman between 18 and 75 years old with a cervical HPV16 infection that either progressed to CIN3+ or cleared (not recorded which). V gene TRBV4-2 combines with J gene TRBJ1-1; D possibly corresponds to TRBD1 (6 bases). The specimen sequenced was blood buffy coat. CDR3 bases read: TGTGCCAGCAGCCAAACGACAGGTAACACTGAA. Amino acid sequence: CASSQTTGNTE. In full, the CDR3 reads CASSQTTGNTEAFF.